This TCR beta chain originates from a study of T cell responses to AZD1222 COVID-19 vaccine. Whole-study results and caveats: Seropositive at baseline were only six AZD1222 recipients. Donors in the cohort were predominantly white British and more often female, and clonal diversity was possibly underestimated. The span of vaccine-associated CD4 TCRs extended across spike, with dominance at 160-218 and 743-854. Spike-specific TCR depth and breadth grew after two AZD1222 doses.

Germline CDR1 and CDR2: LGHDT and YNNKEL (reference sequence). CDR3 size: 16 residues. Trimming took 1 base from V and 7 from J; bases not matched to a gene: 1. Details on this clone: Its antigen is as yet unknown.

The assay was immunoSEQ multiplex PCR, and TCRdb's table has in-frame clones only and misses some. In the table there are roughly 140,000 clones, more than 70% of which are singletons. Sequencing was performed on peripheral blood, taken on day 0 of MenACWY control vaccination. The origin of this receptor is an adult in good health. The V and J genes are TRBV3-1 (or the pseudogene TRBV3-2) and TRBJ2-2, with 15 bases lining up with TRBD2. The CDR3 is CASSQGTSGRVGELFF. As DNA, the CDR3 is TGTGCCAGCAGCCAAGGGACTAGCGGGAGGGTCGGGGAGCTGTTTTTT.